The 13 T cell receptor beta chains reported below all come from one sample, sequenced in a study of T cells in Graves' hyperthyroidism and ophthalmopathy. The source material, RNA transcripts, was used to amplify TCR beta CDR3 regions. HTBI primers were used for first-round RT-PCR of the TCR CDR3. Using its own MiXCR run on the multiplex PCR reads, TCRdb lists one record per CDR3 protein. The sample has hundreds of thousands of distinct CDR3 sequences, 35% to 40% seen once; the top ten hold more than 7%. Sequences were obtained from blood. The receptor set was obtained from a man aged 18 to 30 with Graves' hyperthyroidism.

This clonotype was detected many times. The rearrangement links TRBV2 to TRBJ2-7; possibly TRBD1 for D (5 bases). The CDR3 is 12 amino acids. Trimming took 6 bases from V and 6 from J, leaving 12 bases between them. Germline V gives CDR1 SNHLY, CDR2 FYNNEI. The CDR3 DNA reads as TGTGCCAGCAGCCGGTTAGGGGCCGAGCAGTACTTC. This sequence encodes CASSRLGAEQYF.

This clonotype was recorded only once. V and J are TRBV3-1 and TRBJ2-7; maybe TRBD2 (5 bases). The CDR3 contains 13 residues. The germline V and J ends were trimmed by 1 base and 6 bases, with 10 bases remaining between them. CDR1 LGHDT and CDR2 YNNKEL come from the germline V gene (reference sequence). CDR3 bases: TGTGCCAGCAGCCAAGTAACGGGGAGCGAGCAGTACTTC. Its protein is CASSQVTGSEQYF.

The chain combines TRBV7-9 with TRBJ1-1; D is unresolved. The CDR3 has 15 residues. V was shortened by 1 base and J by 3 bases, with 12 bases between the two germline ends. Germline V lookup: CDR1 SEHNR, CDR2 FQNEAQ (reference sequence). The CDR3 DNA follows: TGTGCCAGCAGCTTAGTAAACCGTGGGGACACTGAAGCTTTCTTT. Translating gives CASSLVNRGDTEAFF.

The genes are TRBV13 and TRBJ2-7; TRBD1 matches at 9 bases. This CDR3 spans 14 amino acids. CDR1 and CDR2 (germline): PRHDT, FYEKMQ (reference sequence). With V trimmed by 4 bases and J by 6 bases, 7 bases remained unmatched. CDR3 DNA sequence: TGTGCCAGCAGCTCGGGACAGGGTATGGTCGAGCAGTACTTC. It yields the protein CASSSGQGMVEQYF.

The chain is built from TRBV20-1 and TRBJ1-3; D is unclear. V was cut by 1 base and J by 4 bases, with 11 bases left in between. CDR3 length: 14 residues. Per germline, CDR1 DFQATT and CDR2 SNEGSKA (reference sequence). This CDR3 is CSARVADQGNTIYF. The DNA for the CDR3 is TGCAGTGCTAGAGTCGCGGATCAAGGAAACACCATATATTTT.

J is TRBJ1-3 and V is TRBV12-3 or TRBV12-4; D gene uncertain. This CDR3 region has 15 residues. The germline V and J ends were trimmed by 5 bases and 3 bases, with 14 bases remaining between them. CDR3 loop: CASSVTQDYGNTIYF. CDR3 bases: TGTGCCAGCAGTGTGACCCAGGACTATGGAAACACCATATATTTT.

This clonotype occurred once. The rearrangement joins TRBV5-4 to TRBJ1-1, with 8 bases identical to TRBD1. V lost 6 bases and J lost 2; bases outside the gene matches: 3. The CDR3 is 13 amino acids. Germline CDR1 and CDR2: SGHNT and YYREEE (reference sequence). The chain's CDR3 is CASTTGDNTEAFF. The DNA for the CDR3 is TGTGCCAGCACGACAGGGGATAACACTGAAGCTTTCTTT.

Many counts were recorded for this clonotype. The chain employs TRBV9 and TRBJ1-1; possible D gene TRBD1, 6 bases. Trimming stripped 0 bases from V and 4 bases from J, with 16 bases between. From germline, CDR1 is SGDLS and CDR2 YYNGEE. This CDR3 is 16 amino acids long. The CDR3 bases are TGTGCCAGCAGCGTAGGAGCAGGGGTGGTTAGCACTGAAGCTTTCTTT. Translating it yields CASSVGAGVVSTEAFF.

This clonotype was seen a single time. CDR3 loop: CASSDRTGGGYEQYF. Written as DNA, the CDR3 is TGTGCCAGCAGCGACAGGACAGGGGGCGGATACGAGCAGTACTTC. The chain recombines TRBV7-2 with TRBJ2-7, with TRBD1 matching 11 bases. CDR1 and CDR2 from the germline V gene are SGHTA and FQGNSA. The CDR3 covers 15 residues. Unmatched junction bases numbered 7, after V lost 5 bases and J lost 4 bases.

V is TRBV5-1 and J is TRBJ1-5, with TRBD1 identical over 9 bases. The germline CDR1 and CDR2 sequences are SGHRS and YFSETQ. This CDR3 spans 15 amino acids. V dropped 2 bases and J dropped 3; count of bases not matched to a gene: 3. The CDR3 DNA reads TGCGCCAGCAGCTTTGGGACAGGGATCAATCAGCCCCAGCATTTT. It is translated as CASSFGTGINQPQHF. Supplemented by reference TRBV5-1 and TRBJ1-5, the full variable domain reads KAGVTQTPRYLIKTRGQQVTLSCSPISGHRSVSWYQQTPGQGLQFLFEYFSETQRNKGNFPGRFSGRQFSNSRSEMNVSTLELGDSALYLCASSFGTGINQPQHFGDGTRLSIL.

Comments on this clonotype: Being one base from a much bigger clone, this may be a read error. V usage is TRBV9 and J usage is TRBJ1-2; TRBD1 is a possible D gene (5 bases). Germline CDR1 is SGDLS and CDR2 is YYNGEE. The CDR3 runs 15 residues. The CDR3 coding sequence is TGTGCCAGCAACGTAGTGAGGCGAGGGGATGGTGGCTACACCTTC. Translation gives CASNVVRRGDGGYTF.

The gene calls are TRBV2 and TRBJ1-1; possibly TRBD1 for D (5 bases). The CDR3 runs to 13 residues. The V gene's germline CDR1 is SNHLY and CDR2 FYNNEI. V gave up 4 bases and J gave up 13 bases, with 19 bases separating them. The CDR3 region is CASSGGPGGDGFF. The CDR3 coding sequence is TGTGCCAGCAGTGGGGGACCGGGGGGGGACGGTTTCTTT.

The chain joins TRBV4-3 to TRBJ2-7, with 7 bases fitting TRBD2. This CDR3 is built from 16 residues. The germline V gene encodes CDR1 LGHNA and CDR2 YSLEER. The V segment lost 3 bases and the J segment 2 bases; nucleotides outside the gene matches: 10. Here the CDR3 reads CASSQSGPSGPYEQYF. Here the CDR3 DNA reads TGCGCCAGCAGCCAGTCGGGCCCTAGCGGACCCTACGAGCAGTACTTC.